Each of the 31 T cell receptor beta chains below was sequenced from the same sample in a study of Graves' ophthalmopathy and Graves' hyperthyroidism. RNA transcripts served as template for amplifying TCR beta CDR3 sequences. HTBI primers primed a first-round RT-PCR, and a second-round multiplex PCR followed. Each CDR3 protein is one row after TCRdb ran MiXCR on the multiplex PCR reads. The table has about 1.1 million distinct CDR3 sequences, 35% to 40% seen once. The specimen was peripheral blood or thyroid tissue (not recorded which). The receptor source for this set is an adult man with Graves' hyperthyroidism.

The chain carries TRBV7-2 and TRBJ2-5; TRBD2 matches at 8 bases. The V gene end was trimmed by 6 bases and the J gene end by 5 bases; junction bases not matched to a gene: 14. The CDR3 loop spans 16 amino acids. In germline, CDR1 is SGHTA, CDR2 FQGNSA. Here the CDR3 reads CASSDPRAGARETQYF. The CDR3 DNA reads TGTGCCAGCAGTGATCCCCGAGCGGGGGCCCGTGAGACCCAGTACTTC.

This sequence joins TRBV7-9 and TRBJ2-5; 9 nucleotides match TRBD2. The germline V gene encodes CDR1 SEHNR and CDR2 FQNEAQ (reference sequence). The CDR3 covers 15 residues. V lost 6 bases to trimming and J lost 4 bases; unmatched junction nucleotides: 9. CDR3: CASSAAGGPGETQYF. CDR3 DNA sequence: TGTGCCAGCAGTGCTGCGGGAGGGCCGGGAGAGACCCAGTACTTC.

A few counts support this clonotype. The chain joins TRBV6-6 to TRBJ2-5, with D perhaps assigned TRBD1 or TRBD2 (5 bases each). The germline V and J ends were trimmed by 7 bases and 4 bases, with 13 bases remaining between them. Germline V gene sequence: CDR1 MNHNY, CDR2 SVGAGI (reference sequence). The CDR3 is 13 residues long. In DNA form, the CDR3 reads TGTGCCAGCAATAGGGACCTACTAGAGACCCAGTACTTC. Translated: CASNRDLLETQYF.

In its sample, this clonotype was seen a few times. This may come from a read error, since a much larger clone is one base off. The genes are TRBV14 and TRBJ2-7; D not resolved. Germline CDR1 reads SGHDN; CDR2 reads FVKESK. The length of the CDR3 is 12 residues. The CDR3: CAGSPLGHEQYF. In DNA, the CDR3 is TGTGCCGGCAGCCCCCTCGGGCACGAGCAGTACTTC.

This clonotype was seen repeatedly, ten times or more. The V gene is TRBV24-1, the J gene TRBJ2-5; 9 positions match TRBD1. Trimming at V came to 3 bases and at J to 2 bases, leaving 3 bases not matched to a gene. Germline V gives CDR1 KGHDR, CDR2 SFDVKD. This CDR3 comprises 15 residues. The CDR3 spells CATSDRDRGQETQYF. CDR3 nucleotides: TGTGCCACCAGTGATCGCGACAGGGGGCAAGAGACCCAGTACTTC.

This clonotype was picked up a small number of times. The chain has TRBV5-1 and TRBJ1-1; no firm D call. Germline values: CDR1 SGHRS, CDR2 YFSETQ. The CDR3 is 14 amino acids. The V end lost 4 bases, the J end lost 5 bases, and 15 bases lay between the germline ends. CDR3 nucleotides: TGCGCCAGCAGCCCCGGGTGGGTGGGGACTGAAGCTTTCTTT. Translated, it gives CASSPGWVGTEAFF.

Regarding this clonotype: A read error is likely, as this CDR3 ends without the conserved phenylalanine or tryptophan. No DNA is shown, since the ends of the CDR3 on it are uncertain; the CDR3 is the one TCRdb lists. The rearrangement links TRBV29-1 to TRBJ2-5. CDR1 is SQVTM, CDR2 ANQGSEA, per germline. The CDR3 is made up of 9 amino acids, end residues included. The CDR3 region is CSVESVLNT.

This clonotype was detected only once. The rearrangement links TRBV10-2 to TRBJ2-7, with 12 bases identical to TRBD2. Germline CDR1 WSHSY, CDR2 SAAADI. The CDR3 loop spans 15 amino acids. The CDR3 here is CARRPLAGGPVEQYF. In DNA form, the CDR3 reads TGCGCAAGAAGGCCCCTAGCGGGAGGGCCGGTCGAGCAGTACTTC.

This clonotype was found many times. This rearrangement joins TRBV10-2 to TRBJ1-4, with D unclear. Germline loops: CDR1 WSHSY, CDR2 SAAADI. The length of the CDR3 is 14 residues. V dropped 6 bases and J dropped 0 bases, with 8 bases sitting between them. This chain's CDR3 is CASRESPTNEKLFF. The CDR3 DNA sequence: TGCGCCAGCAGGGAATCCCCAACTAATGAAAAACTGTTTTTT.

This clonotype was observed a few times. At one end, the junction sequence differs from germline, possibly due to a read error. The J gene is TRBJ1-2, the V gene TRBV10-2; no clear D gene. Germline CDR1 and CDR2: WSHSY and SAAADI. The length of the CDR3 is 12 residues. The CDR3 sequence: CASTENNYGYTF. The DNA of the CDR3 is TGCGCCAGCACTGAGAATAACTATGGCTACACCTTC.

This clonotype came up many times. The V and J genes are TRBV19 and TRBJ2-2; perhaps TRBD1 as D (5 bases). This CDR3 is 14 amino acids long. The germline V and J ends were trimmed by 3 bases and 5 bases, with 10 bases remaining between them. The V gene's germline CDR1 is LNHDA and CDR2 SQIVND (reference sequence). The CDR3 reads CASSILSGTGELFF. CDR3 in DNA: TGTGCCAGTAGTATTCTCTCAGGGACCGGGGAGCTGTTTTTT.

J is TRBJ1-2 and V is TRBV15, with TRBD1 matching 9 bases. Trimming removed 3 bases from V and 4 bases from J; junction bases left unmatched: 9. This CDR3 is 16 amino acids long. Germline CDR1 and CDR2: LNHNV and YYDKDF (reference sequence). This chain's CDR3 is CATSSGATGGIYGYTF. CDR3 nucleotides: TGTGCCACCAGCAGCGGGGCGACAGGGGGAATCTATGGCTACACCTTC.

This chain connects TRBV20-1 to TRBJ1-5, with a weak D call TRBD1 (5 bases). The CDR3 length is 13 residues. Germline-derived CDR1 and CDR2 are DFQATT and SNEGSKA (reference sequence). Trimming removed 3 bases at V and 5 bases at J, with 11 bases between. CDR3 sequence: CSARTGDDQPQHF. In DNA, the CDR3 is TGCAGTGCTAGGACGGGGGACGATCAGCCCCAGCATTTT.

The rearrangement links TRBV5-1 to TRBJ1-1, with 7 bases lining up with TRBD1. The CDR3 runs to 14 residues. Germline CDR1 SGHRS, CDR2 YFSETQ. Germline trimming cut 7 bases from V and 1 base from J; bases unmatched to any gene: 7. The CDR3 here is CASVGDRKNTEAFF. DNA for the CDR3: TGCGCCAGCGTTGGGGACAGAAAGAACACTGAAGCTTTCTTT.

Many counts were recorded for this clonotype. The CDR3 region has the DNA TGTGCCAGCAGACGACCGGGGGGCCTTAATGAAAAACTGTTTTTT. Protein product: CASRRPGGLNEKLFF. J is TRBJ1-4 and V is TRBV7-9, with D tentatively TRBD1 (6 bases). The length of the CDR3 is 15 residues. CDR1 is SEHNR, CDR2 FQNEAQ, per germline (reference sequence). The V end was cut by 6 bases, the J end by 4 bases, with 15 bases between.

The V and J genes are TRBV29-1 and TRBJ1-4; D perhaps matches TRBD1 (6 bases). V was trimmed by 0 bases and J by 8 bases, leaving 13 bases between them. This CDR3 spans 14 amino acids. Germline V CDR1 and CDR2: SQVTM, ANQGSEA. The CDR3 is CSVEEEGGGEKLFF. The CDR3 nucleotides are TGCAGCGTTGAAGAGGAGGGGGGCGGCGAAAAACTGTTTTTT.

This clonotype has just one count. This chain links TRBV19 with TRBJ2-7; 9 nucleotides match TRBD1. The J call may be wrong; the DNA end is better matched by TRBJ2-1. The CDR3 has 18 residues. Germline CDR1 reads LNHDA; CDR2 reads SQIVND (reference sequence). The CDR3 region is CASRGLIETGGRNNEQFF. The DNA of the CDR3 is TGTGCCAGTAGAGGCCTAATTGAGACAGGGGGAAGAAACAATGAGCAGTTCTTC.

The CDR3 bases are TGCAGGACTTCTGGAAACACCATATATTTT. It encodes CRTSGNTIYF. The J gene is TRBJ1-3, the V gene TRBV29-1; D ambiguous. CDR1 is SQVTM and CDR2 is ANQGSEA in the germline V gene. The CDR3 extends over 10 amino acids.

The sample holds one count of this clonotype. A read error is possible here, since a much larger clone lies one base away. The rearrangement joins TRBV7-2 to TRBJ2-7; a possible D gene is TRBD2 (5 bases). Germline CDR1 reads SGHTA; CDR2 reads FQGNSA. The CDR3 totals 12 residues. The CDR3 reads CVANRGPYGQYF. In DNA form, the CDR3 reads TGTGTCGCGAACCGGGGTCCCTACGGGCAGTACTTC.

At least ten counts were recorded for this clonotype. The CDR3 DNA reads TGCGCCAGCAGCCGAGAGTCAAAAGGAAATCAGCCCCAGCATTTT. It specifies CASSRESKGNQPQHF. The rearrangement uses TRBV4-1 and TRBJ1-5; D is ambiguous. Trimming removed 4 bases at V and 4 bases at J, with 14 bases between. This CDR3 has 15 amino acids. Germline CDR1 and CDR2: MGHRA and YSYEKL.

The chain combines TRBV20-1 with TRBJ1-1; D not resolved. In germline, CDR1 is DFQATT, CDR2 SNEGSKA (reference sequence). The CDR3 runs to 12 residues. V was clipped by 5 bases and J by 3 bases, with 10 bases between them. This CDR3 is CSAPSGDTEAFF. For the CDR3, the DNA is TGCAGTGCTCCGAGCGGGGACACTGAAGCTTTCTTT.

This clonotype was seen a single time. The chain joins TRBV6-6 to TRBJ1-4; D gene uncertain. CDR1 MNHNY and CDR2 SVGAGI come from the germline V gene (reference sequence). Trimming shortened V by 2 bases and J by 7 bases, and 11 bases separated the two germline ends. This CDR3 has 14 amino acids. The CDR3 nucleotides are TGTGCCAGCAGTTACCCCAACGACGGTGAAAAACTGTTTTTT. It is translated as CASSYPNDGEKLFF.

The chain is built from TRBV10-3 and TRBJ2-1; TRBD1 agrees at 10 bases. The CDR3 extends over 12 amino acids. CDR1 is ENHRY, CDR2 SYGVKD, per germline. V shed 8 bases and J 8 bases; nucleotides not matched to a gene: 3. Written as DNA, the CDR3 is TGTGCCATCGGGACAGGGGTGGATGAGCAGTTCTTC. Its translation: CAIGTGVDEQFF.

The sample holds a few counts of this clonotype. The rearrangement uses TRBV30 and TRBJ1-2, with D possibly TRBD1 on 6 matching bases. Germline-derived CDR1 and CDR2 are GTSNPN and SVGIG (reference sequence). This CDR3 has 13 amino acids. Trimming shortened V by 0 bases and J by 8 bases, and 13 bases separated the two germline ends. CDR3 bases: TGTGCCTGGAGTGTAACAGGGAATAACGGCTACACCTTC. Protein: CAWSVTGNNGYTF. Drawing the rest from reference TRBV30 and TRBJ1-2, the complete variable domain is SQTIHQWPATLVQPVGSPLSLECTVEGTSNPNLYWYRQAAGRGLQLLFYSVGIGQISSEVPQNLSASRPQDRQFILSSKKLLLSDSGFYLCAWSVTGNNGYTFGSGTRLTVV.

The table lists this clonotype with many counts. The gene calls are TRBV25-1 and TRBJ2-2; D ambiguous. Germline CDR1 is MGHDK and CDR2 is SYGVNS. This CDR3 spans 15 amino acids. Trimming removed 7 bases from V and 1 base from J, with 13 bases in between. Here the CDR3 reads CASTPSRLNTGELFF. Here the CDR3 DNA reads TGTGCCAGCACCCCTTCTCGGCTGAACACCGGGGAGCTGTTTTTT.

DNA of the CDR3: TGTGCCAGCAGACTTCTAATACGAACAGGGGGAGGTCCCCCTAATCAGCCCCAGCATTTT. Translating gives CASRLLIRTGGGPPNQPQHF. J is TRBJ1-5 and V is TRBV6-5; 8 positions match TRBD1. The junction had 23 bases not matched to a gene; V was cut back by 6 bases and J by 4 bases. The CDR3 has 20 residues. Looked up from germline, CDR1 is MNHEY and CDR2 is SVGAGI.

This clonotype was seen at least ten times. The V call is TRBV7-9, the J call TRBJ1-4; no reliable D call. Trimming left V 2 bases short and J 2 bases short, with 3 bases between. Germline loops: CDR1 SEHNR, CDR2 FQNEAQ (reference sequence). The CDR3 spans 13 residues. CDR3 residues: CASSLPTNEKLFF. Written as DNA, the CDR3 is TGTGCCAGCAGCTTACCCACTAATGAAAAACTGTTTTTT.

The CDR3 bases are TGCGCCAGCAGCTACCGGACAGACACCGGGGAGCTGTTTTTT. As protein: CASSYRTDTGELFF. The rearrangement uses TRBV5-1 and TRBJ2-2, with D tentatively TRBD1 (6 bases). Germline V lookup: CDR1 SGHRS, CDR2 YFSETQ. Trimming stripped 3 bases from V and 3 bases from J, with 9 bases between. This CDR3 comprises 14 residues.

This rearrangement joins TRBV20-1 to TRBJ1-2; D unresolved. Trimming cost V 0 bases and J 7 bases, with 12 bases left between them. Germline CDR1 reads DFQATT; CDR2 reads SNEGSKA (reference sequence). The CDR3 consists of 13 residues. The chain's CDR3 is CSARESYEPGYTF. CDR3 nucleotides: TGCAGTGCTAGAGAGTCATACGAACCTGGCTACACCTTC.

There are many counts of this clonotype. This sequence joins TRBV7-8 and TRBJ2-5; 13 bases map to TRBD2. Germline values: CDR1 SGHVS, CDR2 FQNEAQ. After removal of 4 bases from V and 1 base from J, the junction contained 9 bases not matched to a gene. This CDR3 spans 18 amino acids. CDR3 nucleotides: TGTGCCAGCAGCTCTCGTGGACTAGCGGGAGAGGCCCAAGAGACCCAGTACTTC. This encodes CASSSRGLAGEAQETQYF.

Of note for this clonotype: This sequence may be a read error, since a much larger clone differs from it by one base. As DNA, the CDR3 is TGTGCCAGCAGCGAACATGAAAAACTGTTTTTT. Its translation is CASSEHEKLFF. The rearrangement uses TRBV7-2 and TRBJ1-4, with D unclear. CDR1 is SGHTA and CDR2 is FQGNSA in the germline V gene. This CDR3 region has 11 residues. The V and J ends lost 5 bases and 6 bases respectively, with 4 bases between them.